The T cell receptor (beta chain) under discussion was sequenced for a study of T cells after yellow fever vaccination. Study context: The SMART-Seq v4 Ultra Low Input method served to prepare the low-cell-number fractions.

Study results and caveats: Across the CD4 and CD8 compartments, a small share of clonotypes was present in both. Post-booster reappearance was seen for most primary-vaccination clones (roughly 96% CD4, around 88% CD8).

This clonotype has a count of ten or more. No antigen is known for it. This CDR3 has 14 amino acids. V dropped 1 base and J dropped 3; count of bases not matched to a gene: 2. Germline V gene data show CDR1 as SGHRS and CDR2 as YFSETQ. TCRdb re-derived calls from the 5' RACE reads in MiXCR, one entry per CDR3 protein. Seen here are 150,000 to 200,000 distinct CDR3 sequences, approximately 6% observed once, and the top ten hold under 3%. This clonotype was sampled from a man younger than 35 who received the YFV17D yellow fever vaccine. Sequenced here: CD4+ T cells sorted from PBMCs, sampled on the day of the first yellow fever vaccination. The chain couples TRBV5-1 to TRBJ2-5, with TRBD1 matching over 8 bases. CDR3 DNA sequence: TGCGCCAGCAGCTTGATGGACAGGGAAGAGACCCAGTACTTC. It codes for CASSLMDREETQYF.